The 5 T cell receptor beta chains below were found in one sample sequenced in a study of T-cell reconstitution after alpha-beta-depleted transplantation in children. Preparation of the TCRbeta library involved a method that used unique molecular identifiers. TCRdb reanalysed the PCR reads using MiXCR and keeps one entry per CDR3 protein. Among about 300,000 distinct CDR3 sequences listed, around 7.3% were seen once. Overall study findings and caveats: When one year had passed after transplant, most T-cell counts and diversity came from newly produced T cells.

Antigens of these TCRs are unknown. The sample here was peripheral blood, taken 360 days after TCRalphabeta/CD19-depleted stem cell transplant. Receptor source: a female patient between 2 and 15 years old who had a stem cell transplant for Fanconi anemia, so the T cells may come from the graft donor.

Comments on this clonotype: This could be a read error, since a much larger clone is one nucleotide away. The rearrangement joins TRBV27 to TRBJ1-5; D is possibly TRBD1 (6 bases). The CDR3 covers 14 residues. CDR1 and CDR2 (germline): MNHEY, SMNVEV (reference sequence). CDR3 sequence: CAGSLIGGGQPQHF. In DNA, the CDR3 is TGTGCCGGCAGCCTAATAGGGGGGGGACAGCCCCAGCATTTT.

The chain recombines TRBV2 with TRBJ2-7; 11 bases agree with TRBD2. The germline V gene encodes CDR1 SNHLY and CDR2 FYNNEI. Germline trimming cut 5 bases from V and 7 bases from J; bases unmatched to any gene: 4. This CDR3 comprises 13 residues. Here the CDR3 DNA reads TGTGCCAGCAGTCCCCCTAGCGGGAGGGAGCAGTACTTC. Translated, it gives CASSPPSGREQYF.

This clonotype showed up many times. The CDR3 spells CSADGTALAKNIQYF. The CDR3 DNA reads TGCAGTGCGGACGGGACGGCGCTAGCCAAAAACATTCAGTACTTC. The rearrangement links TRBV20-1 to TRBJ2-4; D is tentatively TRBD1 or TRBD2 (5 bases each). Trimming left V 6 bases short and J 0 bases short, with 15 bases between. Germline V gene data show CDR1 as DFQATT and CDR2 as SNEGSKA (reference sequence). The CDR3 sequence is 15 residues long.

CDR3 protein: CASSSGHSYEQYV. In nucleotides, the CDR3 is TGTGCCAGCTCCTCAGGACACTCATACGAGCAGTACGTC. V gene TRBV18 combines with J gene TRBJ2-7, with D perhaps matching TRBD1 (5 bases). The germline V gene has CDR1 KGHSH and CDR2 LQKENI. The ends were cut back, 6 bases at V and 4 bases at J, with 13 bases in the middle. CDR3 size: 13 residues.

The rearrangement joins TRBV5-1 to TRBJ2-5; D may be TRBD2 (5 bases). V was pared by 4 bases and J by 1 base, with 11 bases between. The length of the CDR3 is 14 residues. Per the germline V gene, CDR1 is SGHRS and CDR2 is YFSETQ. In DNA form, the CDR3 reads TGCGCCAGCAGCCTACTAGACCGCCAAGAGACCCAGTACTTC. This sequence encodes CASSLLDRQETQYF.